A selection of T cell receptor beta chains follows, all from one sample in a study of ipilimumab plus nivolumab after autologous stem cell transplantation. Produced via immunoSEQ multiplex PCR; TCRdb's table is partial and in-frame only. The data contain some 3,400 clones, 91% of them singletons. The sample here was PBMCs, taken in a trial of ipilimumab plus nivolumab as post-transplant consolidation. The receptors were sampled from a male donor with multiple myeloma. Each CDR3 is given with its conserved first and last residue. D genes are given only for firm matches. Where a row states a size, it is once, few, many or the class of an expanded clone; other rows omit it.

.	.	TRBJ2-7	TRBV11-3	CASSSLRAYEQYF	TGTGCCAGCAGCTCCCTAAGGGCCTACGAGCAGTACTTC
.	once	TRBJ2-7	TRBV6-1	CASSEVGTGKIF	TGTGCCAGCAGTGAAGTGGGGACGGGGAAGATCTTC
TRBD1	few	TRBJ1-2	TRBV7-2	CASSLNAFRQGAYYGYTF	TGTGCCAGCAGCTTAAACGCGTTCAGACAGGGGGCCTACTATGGCTACACCTTC
TRBD2	.	TRBJ2-7	TRBV4-2	CASSQDSGSSYEQYF	TGTGCCAGCAGCCAAGATAGCGGGAGCTCCTACGAGCAGTACTTC
.	.	TRBJ1-6	TRBV30	CAWSFEVGFGNSPLHF	TGTGCCTGGAGCTTCGAAGTAGGGTTTGGGAATTCACCCCTCCACTTT
TRBD2	once	TRBJ2-5	TRBV2	CASSSLGTTEETQYF	TGTGCCAGCAGCAGTCTTGGGACTACGGAAGAGACCCAGTACTTC
.	.	TRBJ2-1	TRBV5-4	CASSPPSGGADEQFF	TGTGCCAGCAGCCCACCGTCTGGGGGGGCGGATGAGCAGTTCTTC
.	once	TRBJ2-7	TRBV6-4	CASSDNTLAYEQYF	TGTGCCAGCAGTGACAACACCCTTGCCTACGAGCAGTACTTC
.	.	TRBJ1-3	TRBV15	CATSRGGGGNTIYF	TGTGCCACCAGCAGAGGAGGGGGAGGAAACACCATATATTTT
TRBD2	.	TRBJ2-7	TRBV4-2	CASSQDRGGRAQYF	TGTGCCAGCAGCCAAGATCGCGGAGGGAGGGCACAGTACTTC
.	few	TRBJ1-1	TRBV28	CASSRGGARDTEAFF	TGTGCCAGCAGTAGGGGGGGGGCACGGGACACTGAAGCTTTCTTT
TRBD1	.	TRBJ2-5	TRBV5-1	CASSTGGWETQYF	TGCGCCAGCAGTACAGGGGGCTGGGAGACCCAGTACTTC
TRBD1	.	TRBJ2-5	TRBV28	CASSLTGLQETQYF	TGTGCCAGCAGCCTGACAGGGCTCCAAGAGACCCAGTACTTC
TRBD1	.	TRBJ1-5	TRBV5-1	CASSPGQGNNQPQHF	TGCGCCAGCAGCCCGGGACAGGGGAACAATCAGCCCCAGCATTTT
TRBD1	.	TRBJ2-7	TRBV5-1	CASSAQPVGPRQGAREQYF	TGCGCCAGCAGCGCCCAGCCCGTGGGCCCGAGACAGGGGGCGCGGGAGCAGTACTTC
.	.	TRBJ1-1	TRBV5-1	CASSLGEAWTEAFF	TGCGCCAGCAGCTTGGGGGAGGCGTGGACTGAAGCTTTCTTT
.	.	TRBJ1-1	TRBV28	CASSRPGRRTEAFF	TGTGCCAGCAGTCGGCCGGGACGGCGCACTGAAGCTTTCTTT
.	once	TRBJ2-5	TRBV25-1	CASSESRYQETQYF	TGTGCCAGCAGTGAATCTAGGTACCAAGAGACCCAGTACTTC
TRBD2	.	TRBJ2-2	TRBV9	CASSVSSGRAGELFF	TGTGCCAGCAGCGTATCTAGCGGGAGGGCCGGGGAGCTGTTTTTT
TRBD2	.	TRBJ2-3	TRBV10-1	CASSETGGPTDTQYF	TGCGCCAGCAGTGAGACGGGAGGGCCGACAGATACGCAGTATTTT
TRBD2	.	TRBJ2-7	TRBV7-8	CASSGRIGLAGEQYF	TGTGCCAGCAGCGGGAGGATTGGACTAGCGGGAGAGCAGTACTTC
.	.	TRBJ2-7	TRBV12-5	CASGLGGNSYEQYF	TGTGCTAGTGGTTTGGGGGGGAACTCCTACGAGCAGTACTTC